These 22 T cell receptor beta chains originate from one sample sequenced in a study of blood T cell repertoires in COVID-19. Using immunoSEQ multiplex PCR, the repertoire was profiled, and TCRdb retains in-frame clones only, with some absent. The repertoire includes around 430,000 clones, approximately 87% of them detected once, and around 9.3% sits in the top ten. Sequenced sample: PBMCs or T cells enriched from blood (not recorded which). The receptors shown here come from a woman aged 45 to 65 who had recovered from COVID-19.

This clone has more than one count but fewer than ten. CDR3 bases: TGTGCCAGCAGCCAGGACTACTCTGGAAACACCATATATTTT. This gives the protein CASSQDYSGNTIYF. V gene TRBV4-2 combines with J gene TRBJ1-3, with D unclear. This CDR3 spans 14 amino acids. Trimming removed 3 bases at V and 0 bases at J, with 6 bases between. Germline CDR1 is LGHNA and CDR2 is YNFKEQ.

The chain recombines TRBV6-6 with TRBJ2-2; 7 bases fit TRBD1. This CDR3 spans 17 amino acids. V dropped 5 bases and J dropped 0; count of bases not matched to a gene: 9. Germline-derived CDR1 and CDR2 are MNHNY and SVGAGI (reference sequence). Written as DNA, the CDR3 is TGTGCCAGCAGTCGGGACAGCTTGTTAACGAACACCGGGGAGCTGTTTTTT. Translated, it gives CASSRDSLLTNTGELFF.

This clone has a count of ten or more. The chain employs TRBV9 and TRBJ1-2; possible D gene TRBD1, 6 bases. The V end was cut by 4 bases, the J end by 3 bases, with 16 bases between. This CDR3 has 15 amino acids. Germline-derived CDR1 and CDR2 are SGDLS and YYNGEE. The CDR3 reads CASSPMVQGDYGYTF. In DNA form, the CDR3 reads TGTGCCAGCAGCCCCATGGTACAGGGAGACTATGGCTACACCTTC.

This sequence joins TRBV7-6 and TRBJ1-4; weak D call: TRBD1 (6 bases). Trimming left V 1 base short and J 8 bases short, with 11 bases between. Germline loops: CDR1 SGHVS, CDR2 FNYEAQ. This CDR3 is 14 amino acids long. In DNA, the CDR3 is TGTGCCAGCAGCTTAGGTACAGGGTTGGAAAAACTGTTTTTT. Its protein is CASSLGTGLEKLFF.

The chain couples TRBV4-1 to TRBJ2-7; possible D gene TRBD1, 5 bases. This CDR3 comprises 15 residues. CDR1 and CDR2 (germline): MGHRA, YSYEKL. V was trimmed by 3 bases and J by 2 bases, leaving 14 bases between them. The CDR3 loop is CASSQTLDRAYEQYF. CDR3 sequence (DNA): TGCGCCAGCAGCCAGACGTTAGACAGAGCCTACGAGCAGTACTTC.

The rearrangement uses TRBV7-3 and TRBJ1-3; a weak D match, TRBD1 (5 bases). The length of the CDR3 is 15 residues. Germline values: CDR1 SGHTA, CDR2 FQGTGA. V dropped 5 bases and J dropped 0 bases, with 11 bases sitting between them. The CDR3 DNA sequence: TGTGCCAGCAGCCAAGCCGGGGGCTCTGGAAACACCATATATTTT. This sequence encodes CASSQAGGSGNTIYF.

The V and J genes are TRBV3-1 (or the pseudogene TRBV3-2) and TRBJ2-5, with TRBD2 as a possible D gene (6 bases). Between the trimmed V and J ends, which lost 5 bases and 1 base, there was a span of 14 bases. The CDR3 extends over 15 amino acids. Germline loops: CDR1 LGHDT, CDR2 YNNKEL (reference sequence). The CDR3 DNA is TGTGCCAGCAGCTTAGAAGGACTACTCCAAGAGACCCAGTACTTC. It specifies CASSLEGLLQETQYF.

This clone came up a few times. This chain connects TRBV28 to TRBJ1-1; D is perhaps TRBD1 (5 bases). V lost 6 bases and J 1 base, leaving 12 bases between the germline ends. The CDR3 sequence is 14 residues long. Per germline, CDR1 MDHEN and CDR2 SYDVKM. The CDR3: CASRLTEPNTEAFF. The CDR3 nucleotides read TGTGCCAGCAGGTTGACAGAACCGAACACTGAAGCTTTCTTT.

The genes are TRBV19 and TRBJ2-3; a possible D gene is TRBD2 (7 bases). The ends were cut back, 3 bases at V and 0 bases at J, with 22 bases in the middle. Germline loops: CDR1 LNHDA, CDR2 SQIVND (reference sequence). CDR3 length: 19 residues. CDR3: CASSMGGPYVFPSTDTQYF. As DNA, the CDR3 is TGTGCCAGTAGTATGGGGGGGCCGTACGTTTTCCCCAGCACAGATACGCAGTATTTT.

The V gene is TRBV2, the J gene TRBJ1-5; TRBD1 matches at 7 bases. CDR3 size: 13 residues. After removal of 11 bases from V and 2 bases from J, the junction contained 6 bases not matched to a gene. The V gene's germline CDR1 is SNHLY and CDR2 FYNNEI. The CDR3 DNA reads as TGTGCCGTAACAGGGGAGGGCAATCAGCCCCAGCATTTT. Amino acid sequence: CAVTGEGNQPQHF.

V gene TRBV3-1 (or the pseudogene TRBV3-2) combines with J gene TRBJ1-4; D uncertain. V lost 1 base to trimming and J lost 5 bases, with 14 bases between them. The V gene's germline CDR1 is LGHDT and CDR2 YNNKEL (reference sequence). The CDR3 is 16 amino acids. This chain's CDR3 is CASSQAGVAGNEKLFF. DNA for the CDR3: TGTGCCAGCAGCCAAGCCGGAGTGGCGGGAAATGAAAAACTGTTTTTT.

This clone was found once. The CDR3 DNA is TGTGCCAGCAGCGTAGCAGGGGTTCGTACCGGGGAGCTGTTTTTT. Translated: CASSVAGVRTGELFF. J is TRBJ2-2 and V is TRBV9; D may be TRBD1 (6 bases). This CDR3 comprises 15 residues. Germline CDR1 is SGDLS and CDR2 is YYNGEE. V was clipped by 0 bases and J by 5 bases, with 11 bases between them.

The chain is built from TRBV28 and TRBJ1-5; tentatively, D is TRBD1 (5 bases). The germline V gene encodes CDR1 MDHEN and CDR2 SYDVKM. CDR3 length equals 15 residues. The V end was cut by 5 bases, the J end by 7 bases, with 18 bases between. The DNA of the CDR3 is TGTGCCAGCAGTCCCTCCAGGGTAGGAGGGCAGCCCCAGCATTTT. Translated, it gives CASSPSRVGGQPQHF.

V and J are TRBV6-5 and TRBJ1-6, with D possibly TRBD1 on 5 matching bases. Germline CDR1 MNHEY, CDR2 SVGAGI. This CDR3 has 15 residues. With 7 bases removed from V and 9 bases from J, the gap between germline ends came to 19 bases. DNA of the CDR3: TGTGCCAGCATGCGGGATGGGGGGGGTCCTTCACCCCTCCACTTT. Protein: CASMRDGGGPSPLHF.

This clone was detected once. This chain connects TRBV4-1 to TRBJ2-7, with unresolved D. This CDR3 is 13 amino acids long. CDR1 is MGHRA and CDR2 is YSYEKL in the germline V gene. Trimming left V 2 bases short and J 0 bases short, with 5 bases between. The CDR3 loop reads CASSQPSSYEQYF. The CDR3 nucleotides read TGCGCCAGCAGCCAACCTTCCTCCTACGAGCAGTACTTC.

This chain links TRBV6-5 with TRBJ2-7; D is perhaps TRBD1 (6 bases). Trimming took 8 bases from V and 7 from J, leaving 12 bases between them. The germline CDR1 and CDR2 sequences are MNHEY and SVGAGI. The CDR3 length is 11 residues. In DNA form, the CDR3 reads TGTGCCAGCCCCAGGGGAAAGGAGCAGTACTTC. Protein product: CASPRGKEQYF.

The V call is TRBV19, the J call TRBJ1-5, with TRBD1 identical over 7 bases. The CDR3 runs 14 residues. The germline V gene has CDR1 LNHDA and CDR2 SQIVND (reference sequence). J gave up 6 bases and V 10 bases, and 12 bases lay outside the gene matches. CDR3: CATQPTGNGQPQHF. The CDR3 DNA is TGTGCCACCCAGCCGACAGGGAACGGTCAGCCCCAGCATTTT.

This clone was counted only a few times. V is TRBV19 and J is TRBJ2-1; 7 bases agree with TRBD2. Germline V lookup: CDR1 LNHDA, CDR2 SQIVND (reference sequence). The CDR3 runs to 14 residues. With 10 bases clipped from V and 3 bases from J, the junction kept 9 bases outside the gene matches. The CDR3 sequence: CANRGERGYNEQFF. CDR3 DNA sequence: TGTGCCAACAGAGGGGAGCGGGGCTACAATGAGCAGTTCTTC.

This chain links TRBV7-2 with TRBJ1-1, with D maybe TRBD1 (6 bases). The V gene's germline CDR1 is SGHTA and CDR2 FQGNSA. V was pared by 6 bases and J by 1 base, with 15 bases between. CDR3 length: 15 amino acids. The CDR3, as DNA: TGTGCCAGCAGTTACTACAGGGTACAGAACACTGAAGCTTTCTTT. Its protein is CASSYYRVQNTEAFF.

The V and J genes are TRBV3-1 (or the pseudogene TRBV3-2) and TRBJ2-3; D is unresolved. Trimming took 3 bases from V and 2 from J, leaving 12 bases between them. The CDR3 consists of 15 residues. Per the germline V gene, CDR1 is LGHDT and CDR2 is YNNKEL (reference sequence). The CDR3 nucleotides read TGTGCCAGCAGCCACCTTGGCGGCAACACAGATACGCAGTATTTT. The encoded protein is CASSHLGGNTDTQYF.

V and J are TRBV7-2 and TRBJ1-2; no clear D. Germline lookup yields CDR1 SGHTA and CDR2 FQGNSA. Trimming pared 7 bases from V and 3 bases from J, leaving 15 bases between. The CDR3 is made up of 14 amino acids. CDR3 residues: CASTWAITDYGYTF. The CDR3 region has the DNA TGTGCCAGCACTTGGGCTATCACTGACTATGGCTACACCTTC.

The chain joins TRBV7-8 to TRBJ2-1; TRBD2 matches at 10 bases. The CDR3 is made up of 15 amino acids. The germline V gene has CDR1 SGHVS and CDR2 FQNEAQ. The V segment lost 3 bases and the J segment 8 bases; nucleotides outside the gene matches: 7. The CDR3: CASSFSSGGSDEQFF. DNA of the CDR3: TGTGCCAGCAGCTTCAGTAGCGGGGGGAGCGATGAGCAGTTCTTC.